A single sample gave rise to the 10 T cell receptor beta chains below, sequenced in a study of cytomegalovirus exposure and HLA in healthy donors. Primers: 60 Vbeta forward and 13 Jbeta reverse. Here immunoSEQ multiplex PCR was the method, and the copy in TCRdb shows in-frame clones only, minus some. The sample lists about 160,000 clones; about four fifths were seen once. The sequencing sample was made of PBMCs. These receptor sequences come from a woman aged 45-59 years in good health and CMV-seronegative.

J is TRBJ2-1 and V is TRBV28; TRBD2 matches at 8 bases. The CDR3 extends over 16 amino acids. Unmatched junction bases numbered 12, after V lost 9 bases and J lost 2 bases. Germline lookup yields CDR1 MDHEN and CDR2 SYDVKM. CDR3 bases: TGTGCCAGGAGACCTGATAGCGGGATTGCCTACAATGAGCAGTTCTTC. Amino acid sequence: CARRPDSGIAYNEQFF.

The chain uses TRBV19 and TRBJ2-7; a possible D gene is TRBD2 (5 bases). The CDR3 length is 13 residues. The germline CDR1 and CDR2 sequences are LNHDA and SQIVND (reference sequence). Trimming removed 5 bases at V and 3 bases at J, with 11 bases between. The CDR3 loop reads CASSAGGDYEQYF. CDR3 nucleotides: TGTGCCAGTAGTGCCGGAGGAGACTACGAGCAGTACTTC.

This clone was seen more than once but under ten times. The chain uses TRBV14 and TRBJ1-1, with D possibly matching TRBD1 (5 bases). With 2 bases removed from V and 6 bases from J, the gap between germline ends came to 10 bases. There are 13 residues in the CDR3. Germline CDR1 is SGHDN and CDR2 is FVKESK. CDR3 protein: CASSQHRTSEAFF. The DNA of the CDR3 is TGTGCCAGCAGCCAACACCGGACATCTGAAGCTTTCTTT.

This rearrangement joins TRBV2 to TRBJ1-2, with 7 bases that match TRBD1. CDR3 length: 14 amino acids. After removal of 6 bases from V and 1 base from J, the junction contained 5 bases not matched to a gene. The germline V gene encodes CDR1 SNHLY and CDR2 FYNNEI. CDR3 sequence reads: CASSAGQNNYGYTF. The CDR3 DNA is TGTGCCAGCAGCGCGGGACAGAATAACTATGGCTACACCTTC.

The V and J genes are TRBV6-1 and TRBJ1-4, with 9 bases aligning to TRBD1. The CDR3 has 15 amino acids. V lost 3 bases to trimming and J lost 7 bases; unmatched junction nucleotides: 6. The germline V gene has CDR1 MNHNS and CDR2 SASEGT. The CDR3 DNA follows: TGTGCCAGCAGTGACAAGACAGGGGGAGGTGAAAAACTGTTTTTT. It is translated as CASSDKTGGGEKLFF.

V is TRBV2 and J is TRBJ2-7; 9 bases match TRBD1. Trimming at V came to 7 bases and at J to 6 bases, leaving 7 bases not matched to a gene. Germline V CDR1 and CDR2: SNHLY, FYNNEI. This CDR3 spans 13 amino acids. CDR3 region: CASTLQGAGEQYF. DNA of the CDR3: TGTGCCAGCACGCTACAGGGGGCGGGCGAGCAGTACTTC.

The chain combines TRBV6-5 with TRBJ1-1, with D maybe TRBD1 (5 bases). V lost 4 bases to trimming and J lost 1 base, with 16 bases between them. From germline, CDR1 is MNHEY and CDR2 SVGAGI. The CDR3 extends over 16 amino acids. The CDR3 bases are TGTGCCAGCAGTTCCAGGGTACTGGACGGGAACACTGAAGCTTTCTTT. Translating gives CASSSRVLDGNTEAFF.

The genes are TRBV9 and TRBJ1-1; D gene ambiguous. Trimming took 2 bases from V and 3 from J, leaving 14 bases between them. In germline, CDR1 is SGDLS, CDR2 YYNGEE. The CDR3 has 15 residues. CDR3 in DNA: TGTGCCAGCAGCGTGGGAGGAAATAAGGACACTGAAGCTTTCTTT. As protein: CASSVGGNKDTEAFF.

J is TRBJ2-7 and V is TRBV6-5, with TRBD1 matching 7 bases. This CDR3 is built from 14 residues. With V trimmed by 5 bases and J by 2 bases, 6 bases remained unmatched. Germline CDR1 MNHEY, CDR2 SVGAGI. CDR3 protein: CASSGYRGAYEQYF. CDR3 bases: TGTGCCAGCAGTGGATACAGGGGCGCCTACGAGCAGTACTTC.

The chain combines TRBV6-5 with TRBJ2-2; 10 nucleotides line up with TRBD1. The CDR3 contains 16 residues. Trimming removed 2 bases from V and 4 bases from J; junction bases left unmatched: 4. Germline values: CDR1 MNHEY, CDR2 SVGAGI. CDR3 nucleotide sequence: TGTGCCAGCAGTTACCCGACAGGGGGCAGCACCGGGGAGCTGTTTTTT. Protein product: CASSYPTGGSTGELFF.